This section outlines one T cell receptor beta chain sequence together with its context. Its antigen remains unidentified. The PCR was carried out with 60 Vbeta primers and 13 Jbeta primers. Sequencing was performed with immunoSEQ multiplex PCR; in TCRdb, only in-frame clones are kept and a portion is missing. The table includes 90,000 to 110,000 clones, 78% detected once. This specimen comes from a study of cytomegalovirus exposure and HLA in healthy donors. Study observations and caveats: A later analysis linked a missense variant in DCLRE1C to the trimming of TCR beta V and J genes. TRBV6-2, TRBV6-3 and other indistinguishable V segments were excluded. A later analysis reported that several of the most significant clusters appeared to be linked to common viral pathogens, among them Epstein-Barr virus.

Germline values: CDR1 LNHDA, CDR2 SQIVND (reference sequence). The V gene lost 3 bases and the J gene lost 4 bases, with 14 bases spanning the gap. This CDR3 has 15 residues. The sequence derives from a man aged 30 to 45 in good health and CMV-seronegative. Sequenced input: PBMCs. The chain couples TRBV19 to TRBJ2-3, with D possibly being TRBD2 (5 bases). CDR3 in DNA: TGTGCCAGTAGTATGGTGGGCGGGCGGGCAGATACGCAGTATTTT. Its translation is CASSMVGGRADTQYF.